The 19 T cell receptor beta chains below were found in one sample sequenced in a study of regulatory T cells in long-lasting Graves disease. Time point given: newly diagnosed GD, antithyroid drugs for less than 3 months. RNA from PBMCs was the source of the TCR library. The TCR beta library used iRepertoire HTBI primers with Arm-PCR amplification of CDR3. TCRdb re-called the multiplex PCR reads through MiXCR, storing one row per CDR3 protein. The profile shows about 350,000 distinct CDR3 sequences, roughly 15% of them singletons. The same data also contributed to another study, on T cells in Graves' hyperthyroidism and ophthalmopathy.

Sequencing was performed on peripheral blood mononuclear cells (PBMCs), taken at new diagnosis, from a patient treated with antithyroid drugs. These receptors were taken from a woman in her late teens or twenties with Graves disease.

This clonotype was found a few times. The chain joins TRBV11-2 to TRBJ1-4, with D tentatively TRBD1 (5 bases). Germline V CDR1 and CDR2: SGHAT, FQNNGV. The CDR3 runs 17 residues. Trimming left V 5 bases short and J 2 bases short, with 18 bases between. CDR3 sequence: CASSPWGRSWTNEKLFF. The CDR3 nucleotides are TGTGCCAGCAGCCCATGGGGCAGATCCTGGACTAATGAAAAACTGTTTTTT. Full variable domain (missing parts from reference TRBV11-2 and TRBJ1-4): EAGVAQSPRYKIIEKRQSVAFWCNPISGHATLYWYQQILGQGPKLLIQFQNNGVVDDSQLPKDRFSAERLKGVDSTLKIQPAKLEDSAVYLCASSPWGRSWTNEKLFFGSGTQLSVL.

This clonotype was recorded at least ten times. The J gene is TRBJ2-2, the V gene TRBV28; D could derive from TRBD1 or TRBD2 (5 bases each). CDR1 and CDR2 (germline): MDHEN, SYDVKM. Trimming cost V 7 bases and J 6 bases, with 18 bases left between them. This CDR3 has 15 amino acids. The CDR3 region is CASKVRAGPSGELFF. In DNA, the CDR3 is TGTGCCAGCAAAGTGCGGGCAGGGCCCTCCGGGGAGCTGTTTTTT. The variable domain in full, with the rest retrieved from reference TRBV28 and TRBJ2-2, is DVKVTQSSRYLVKRTGEKVFLECVQDMDHENMFWYRQDPGLGLRLIYFSYDVKMKEKGDIPEGYSVSREKKERFSLILESASTNQTSMYLCASKVRAGPSGELFFGEGSRLTVL.

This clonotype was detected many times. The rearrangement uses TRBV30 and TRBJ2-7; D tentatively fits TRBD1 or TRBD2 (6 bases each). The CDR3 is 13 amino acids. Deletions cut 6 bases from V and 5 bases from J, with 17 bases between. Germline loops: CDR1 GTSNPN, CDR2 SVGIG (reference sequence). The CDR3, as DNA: TGTGCCTGCTGCGGGACATCCTACAACGAGCAGTACTTC. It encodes CACCGTSYNEQYF.

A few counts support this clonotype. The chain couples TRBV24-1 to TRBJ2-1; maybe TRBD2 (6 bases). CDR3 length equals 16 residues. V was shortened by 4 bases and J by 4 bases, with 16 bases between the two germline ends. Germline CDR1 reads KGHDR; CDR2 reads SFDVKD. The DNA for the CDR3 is TGTGCCACCAGTGACCCTACCGCCGGGGGATACAATGAGCAGTTCTTC. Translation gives CATSDPTAGGYNEQFF.

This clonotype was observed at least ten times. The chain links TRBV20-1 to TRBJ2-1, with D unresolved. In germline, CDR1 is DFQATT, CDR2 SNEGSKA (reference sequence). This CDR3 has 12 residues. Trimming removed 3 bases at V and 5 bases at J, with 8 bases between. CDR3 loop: CSASGRHNEQFF. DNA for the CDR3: TGCAGTGCTAGCGGGCGACACAATGAGCAGTTCTTC.

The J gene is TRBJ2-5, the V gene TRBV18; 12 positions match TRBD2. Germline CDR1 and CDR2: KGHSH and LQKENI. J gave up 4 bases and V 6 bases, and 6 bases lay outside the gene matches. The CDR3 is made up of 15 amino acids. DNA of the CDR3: TGTGCCAGCTCTCTCGGACTAGCGGGACCAGAGACCCAGTACTTC. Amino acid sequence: CASSLGLAGPETQYF.

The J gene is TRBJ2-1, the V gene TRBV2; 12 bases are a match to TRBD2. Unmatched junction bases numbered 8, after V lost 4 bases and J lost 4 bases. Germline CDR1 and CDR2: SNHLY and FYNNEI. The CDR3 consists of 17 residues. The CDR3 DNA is TGTGCCAGCAGTGGTCTCCTAGCGGGAGGGCGGTACAATGAGCAGTTCTTC. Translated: CASSGLLAGGRYNEQFF. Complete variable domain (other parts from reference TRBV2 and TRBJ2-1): EPEVTQTPSHQVTQMGQEVILRCVPISNHLYFYWYRQILGQKVEFLVSFYNNEISEKSEIFDDQFSVERPDGSNFTLKIRSTKLEDSAMYFCASSGLLAGGRYNEQFFGPGTRLTVL.

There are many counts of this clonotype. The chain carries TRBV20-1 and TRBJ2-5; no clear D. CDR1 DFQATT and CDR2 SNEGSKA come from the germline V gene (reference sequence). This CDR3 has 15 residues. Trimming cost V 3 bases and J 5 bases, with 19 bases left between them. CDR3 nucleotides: TGCAGTGCTAGCGCAGCCCTCGGACGAGCGGAGACCCAGTACTTC. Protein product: CSASAALGRAETQYF.

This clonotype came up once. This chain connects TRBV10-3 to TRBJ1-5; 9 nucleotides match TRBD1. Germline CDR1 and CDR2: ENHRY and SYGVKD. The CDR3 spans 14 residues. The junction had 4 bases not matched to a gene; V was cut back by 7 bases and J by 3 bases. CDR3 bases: TGTGCCATCAAGGGGGACAGGGACAATCAGCCCCAGCATTTT. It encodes CAIKGDRDNQPQHF.

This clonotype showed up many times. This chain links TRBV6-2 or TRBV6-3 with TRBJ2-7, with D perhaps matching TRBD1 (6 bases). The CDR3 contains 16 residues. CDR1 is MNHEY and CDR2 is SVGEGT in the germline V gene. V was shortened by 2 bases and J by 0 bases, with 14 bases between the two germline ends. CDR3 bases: TGTGCCAGCAGTTACGGCGGCAGGGGACCCTCCTACGAGCAGTACTTC. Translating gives CASSYGGRGPSYEQYF.

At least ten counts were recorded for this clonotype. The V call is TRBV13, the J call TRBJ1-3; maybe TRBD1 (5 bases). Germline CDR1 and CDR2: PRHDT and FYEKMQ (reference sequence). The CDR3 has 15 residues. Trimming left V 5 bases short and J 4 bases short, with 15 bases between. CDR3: CASSLKTAWGNTIYF. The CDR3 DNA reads TGTGCCAGCAGCCTGAAGACAGCATGGGGAAACACCATATATTTT.

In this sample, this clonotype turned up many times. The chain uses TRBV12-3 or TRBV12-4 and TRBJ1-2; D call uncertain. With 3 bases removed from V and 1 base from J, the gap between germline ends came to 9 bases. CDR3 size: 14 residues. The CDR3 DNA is TGTGCCAGCAGTTTGAGACATAGTAACTATGGCTACACCTTC. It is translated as CASSLRHSNYGYTF.

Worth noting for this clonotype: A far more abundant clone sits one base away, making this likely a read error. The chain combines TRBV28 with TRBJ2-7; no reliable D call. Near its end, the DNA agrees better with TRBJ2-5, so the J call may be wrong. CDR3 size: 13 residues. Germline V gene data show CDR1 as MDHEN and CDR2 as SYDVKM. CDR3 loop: CASSSHPCETQYF. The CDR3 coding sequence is TGTGCCAGCAGTTCACATCCGTGTGAGACCCAGTACTTC.

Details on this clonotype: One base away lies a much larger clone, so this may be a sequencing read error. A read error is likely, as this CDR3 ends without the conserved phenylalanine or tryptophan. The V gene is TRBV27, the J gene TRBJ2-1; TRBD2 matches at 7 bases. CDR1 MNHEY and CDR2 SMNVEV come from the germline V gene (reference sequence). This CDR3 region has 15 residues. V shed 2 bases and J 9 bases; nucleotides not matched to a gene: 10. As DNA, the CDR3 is TGTGCCAGCAGTTTAAGGTACCCGCCGGGGGGTGAGCAGTTCTCC. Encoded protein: CASSLRYPPGGEQFS.

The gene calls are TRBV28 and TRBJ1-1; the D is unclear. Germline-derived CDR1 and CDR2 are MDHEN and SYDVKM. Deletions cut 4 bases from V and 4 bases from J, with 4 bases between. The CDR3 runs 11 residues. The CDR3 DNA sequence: TGTGCCAGCAGTTGGATCACTGAAGCTTTCTTT. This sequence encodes CASSWITEAFF.

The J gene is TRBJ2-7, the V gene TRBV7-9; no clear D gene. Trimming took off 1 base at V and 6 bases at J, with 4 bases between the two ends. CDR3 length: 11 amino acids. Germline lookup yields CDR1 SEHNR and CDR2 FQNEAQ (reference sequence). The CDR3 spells CASSLELEQYF. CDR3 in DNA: TGTGCCAGCAGCTTAGAACTCGAGCAGTACTTC. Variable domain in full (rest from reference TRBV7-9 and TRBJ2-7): DTGVSQNPRHKITKRGQNVTFRCDPISEHNRLYWYRQTLGQGPEFLTYFQNEAQLEKSRLLSDRFSAERPKGSFSTLEIQRTEQGDSAMYLCASSLELEQYFGPGTRLTVT.

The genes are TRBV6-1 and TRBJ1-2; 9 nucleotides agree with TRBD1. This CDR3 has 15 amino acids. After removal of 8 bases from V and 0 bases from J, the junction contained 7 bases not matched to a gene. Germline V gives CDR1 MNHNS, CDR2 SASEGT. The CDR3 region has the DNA TGTGCCAGCCTTCCGGGACAGGGAACTAACTATGGCTACACCTTC. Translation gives CASLPGQGTNYGYTF.

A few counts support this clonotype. The DNA for the CDR3 is TGTGCCACCAGGCCGCTGGGGGATGGAGCCAACGTCCTGACTTTC. Its protein is CATRPLGDGANVLTF. The chain couples TRBV15 to TRBJ2-6, with D perhaps being TRBD1 or TRBD2 (5 bases each). The germline CDR1 and CDR2 sequences are LNHNV and YYDKDF (reference sequence). CDR3 length: 15 residues. Trimming left V 6 bases short and J 7 bases short, with 16 bases between.

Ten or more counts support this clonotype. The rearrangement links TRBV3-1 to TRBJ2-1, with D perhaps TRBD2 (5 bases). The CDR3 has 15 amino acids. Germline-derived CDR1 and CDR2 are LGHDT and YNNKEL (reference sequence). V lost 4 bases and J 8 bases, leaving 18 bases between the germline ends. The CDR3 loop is CASSPTSTSFYEQFF. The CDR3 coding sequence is TGTGCCAGCAGCCCCACAAGCACTAGTTTCTATGAGCAGTTCTTC.